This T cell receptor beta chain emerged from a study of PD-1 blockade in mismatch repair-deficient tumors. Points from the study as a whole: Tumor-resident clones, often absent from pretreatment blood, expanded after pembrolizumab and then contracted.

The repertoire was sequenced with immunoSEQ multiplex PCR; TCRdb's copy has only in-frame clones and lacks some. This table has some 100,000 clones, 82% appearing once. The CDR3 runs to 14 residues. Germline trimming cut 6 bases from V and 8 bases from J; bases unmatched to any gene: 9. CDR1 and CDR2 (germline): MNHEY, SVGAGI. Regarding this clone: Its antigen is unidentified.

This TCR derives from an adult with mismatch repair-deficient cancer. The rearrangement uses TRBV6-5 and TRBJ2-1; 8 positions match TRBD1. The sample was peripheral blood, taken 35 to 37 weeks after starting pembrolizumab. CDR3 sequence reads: CASRSRDRSDEQFF. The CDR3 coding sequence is TGTGCCAGCAGGAGCCGGGACAGGAGCGATGAGCAGTTCTTC.